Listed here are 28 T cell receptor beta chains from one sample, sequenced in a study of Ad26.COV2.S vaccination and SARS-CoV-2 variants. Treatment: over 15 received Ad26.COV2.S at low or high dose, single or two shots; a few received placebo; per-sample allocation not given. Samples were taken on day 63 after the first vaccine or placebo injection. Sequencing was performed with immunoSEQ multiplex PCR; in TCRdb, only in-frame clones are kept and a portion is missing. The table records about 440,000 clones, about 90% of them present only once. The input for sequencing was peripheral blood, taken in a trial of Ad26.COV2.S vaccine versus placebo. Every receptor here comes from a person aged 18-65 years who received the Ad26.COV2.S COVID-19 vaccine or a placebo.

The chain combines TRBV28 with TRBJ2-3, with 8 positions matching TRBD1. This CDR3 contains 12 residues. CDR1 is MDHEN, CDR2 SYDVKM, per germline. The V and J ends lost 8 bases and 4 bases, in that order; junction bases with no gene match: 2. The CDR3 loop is CASGQGPDTQYF. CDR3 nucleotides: TGTGCCAGCGGACAGGGCCCAGATACGCAGTATTTT.

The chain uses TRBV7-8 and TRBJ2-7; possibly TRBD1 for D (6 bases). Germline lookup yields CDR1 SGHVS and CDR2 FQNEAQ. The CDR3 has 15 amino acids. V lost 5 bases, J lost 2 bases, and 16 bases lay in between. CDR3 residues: CASSLPGTLTYEQYF. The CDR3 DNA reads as TGTGCCAGCAGCCTCCCCGGGACACTAACCTACGAGCAGTACTTC.

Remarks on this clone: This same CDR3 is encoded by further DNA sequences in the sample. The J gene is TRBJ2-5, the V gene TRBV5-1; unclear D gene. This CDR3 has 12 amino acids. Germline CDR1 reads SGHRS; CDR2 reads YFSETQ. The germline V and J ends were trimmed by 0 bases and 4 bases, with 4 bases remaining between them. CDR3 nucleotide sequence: TGCGCCAGCAGCTTGGAGGGAGAGACCCAGTACTTC. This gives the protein CASSLEGETQYF.

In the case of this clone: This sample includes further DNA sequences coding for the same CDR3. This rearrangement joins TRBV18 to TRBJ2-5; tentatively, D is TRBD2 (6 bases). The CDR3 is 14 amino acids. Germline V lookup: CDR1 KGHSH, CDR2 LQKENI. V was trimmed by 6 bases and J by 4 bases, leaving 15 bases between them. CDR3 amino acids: CASSPKGGGETQYF. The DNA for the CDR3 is TGTGCCAGCTCGCCGAAGGGAGGAGGAGAGACCCAGTACTTC.

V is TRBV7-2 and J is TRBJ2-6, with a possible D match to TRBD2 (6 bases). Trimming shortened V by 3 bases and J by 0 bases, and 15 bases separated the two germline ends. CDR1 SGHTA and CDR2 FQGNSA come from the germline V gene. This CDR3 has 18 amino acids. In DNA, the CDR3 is TGTGCCAGCAGCTTTACCCGGGGGTCGGTCTCTGGGGCCAACGTCCTGACTTTC. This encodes CASSFTRGSVSGANVLTF.

The CDR3 region is CASCKALTF. The CDR3 nucleotides read TGTGCCAGCTGTAAAGCTCTTACCTTC. The chain is built from TRBV27 and TRBJ1-2, with D unclear. V gave up 8 bases and J gave up 14 bases, with 12 bases separating them. The germline gives CDR1 MNHEY, CDR2 SMNVEV (reference sequence). This CDR3 has 9 amino acids.

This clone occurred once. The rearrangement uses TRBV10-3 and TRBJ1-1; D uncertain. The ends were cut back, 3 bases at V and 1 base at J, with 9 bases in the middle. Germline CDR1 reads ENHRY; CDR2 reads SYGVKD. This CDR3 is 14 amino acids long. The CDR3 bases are TGTGCCATCAGTGATCCAGGCGCGAACACTGAAGCTTTCTTT. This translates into CAISDPGANTEAFF.

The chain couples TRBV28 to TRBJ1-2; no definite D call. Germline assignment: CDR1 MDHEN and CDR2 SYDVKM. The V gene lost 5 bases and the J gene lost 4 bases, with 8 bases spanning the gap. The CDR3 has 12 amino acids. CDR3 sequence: CASSLRIYGYTF. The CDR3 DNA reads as TGTGCCAGCAGTCTGAGAATCTATGGCTACACCTTC.

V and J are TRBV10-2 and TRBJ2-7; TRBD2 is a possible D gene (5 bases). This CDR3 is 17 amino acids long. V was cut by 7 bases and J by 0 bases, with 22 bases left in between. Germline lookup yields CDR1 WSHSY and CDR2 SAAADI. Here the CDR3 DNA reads TGCGCCAGCATAGGGCAGAGGGCCTACCCAAGCTCCTACGAGCAGTACTTC. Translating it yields CASIGQRAYPSSYEQYF.

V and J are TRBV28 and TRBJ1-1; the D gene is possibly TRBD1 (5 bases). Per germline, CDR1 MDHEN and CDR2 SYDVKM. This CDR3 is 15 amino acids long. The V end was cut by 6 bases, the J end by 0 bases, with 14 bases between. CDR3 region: CASSDPRQMNTEAFF. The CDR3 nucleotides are TGTGCCAGCAGCGACCCCCGACAGATGAACACTGAAGCTTTCTTT.

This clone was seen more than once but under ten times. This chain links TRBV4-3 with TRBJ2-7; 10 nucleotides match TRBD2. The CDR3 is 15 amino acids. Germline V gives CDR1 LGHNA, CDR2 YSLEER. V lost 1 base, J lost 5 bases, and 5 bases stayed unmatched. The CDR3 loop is CASSQVLAGAHEQYF. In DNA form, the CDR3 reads TGCGCCAGCAGCCAAGTCCTAGCGGGAGCCCACGAGCAGTACTTC.

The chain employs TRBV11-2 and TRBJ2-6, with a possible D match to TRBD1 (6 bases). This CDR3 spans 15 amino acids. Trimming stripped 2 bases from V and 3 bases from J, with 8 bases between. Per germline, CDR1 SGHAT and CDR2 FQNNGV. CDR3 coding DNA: TGTGCCAGCAGCTTAACAGGGTTTGGGGCCAACGTCCTGACTTTC. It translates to CASSLTGFGANVLTF. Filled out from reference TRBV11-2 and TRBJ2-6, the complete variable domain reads EAGVAQSPRYKIIEKRQSVAFWCNPISGHATLYWYQQILGQGPKLLIQFQNNGVVDDSQLPKDRFSAERLKGVDSTLKIQPAKLEDSAVYLCASSLTGFGANVLTFGAGSRLTVL.

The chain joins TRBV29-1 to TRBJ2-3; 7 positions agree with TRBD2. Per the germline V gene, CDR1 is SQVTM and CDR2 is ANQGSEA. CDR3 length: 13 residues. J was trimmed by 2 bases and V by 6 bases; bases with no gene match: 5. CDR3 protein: CSVRAGLTDTQYF. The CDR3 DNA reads TGCAGCGTGAGAGCGGGGCTCACAGATACGCAGTATTTT.

The CDR3 region is CASSPGGMASYNEQFF. In DNA, the CDR3 is TGTGCCAGCAGCCCGGGGGGTATGGCCTCCTACAATGAGCAGTTCTTC. The V gene is TRBV5-4, the J gene TRBJ2-1; 7 bases agree with TRBD2. After removal of 4 bases from V and 0 bases from J, the junction contained 7 bases not matched to a gene. The CDR3 has 16 amino acids. The germline gives CDR1 SGHNT, CDR2 YYREEE (reference sequence).

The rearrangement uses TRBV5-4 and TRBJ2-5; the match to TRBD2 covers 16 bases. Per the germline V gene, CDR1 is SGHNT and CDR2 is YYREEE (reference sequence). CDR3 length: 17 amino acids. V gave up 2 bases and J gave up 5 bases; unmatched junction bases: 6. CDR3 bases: TGTGCCAGCAGCTTAGGGACTAGCGGGAGGGCCCGGGAGACCCAGTACTTC. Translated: CASSLGTSGRARETQYF.

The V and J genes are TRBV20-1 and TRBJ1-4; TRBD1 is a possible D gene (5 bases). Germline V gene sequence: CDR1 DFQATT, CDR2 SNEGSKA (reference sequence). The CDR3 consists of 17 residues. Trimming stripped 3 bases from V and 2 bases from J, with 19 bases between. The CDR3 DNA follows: TGCAGTGCTAGTCTGGCGGGGGGGACCTCCACTAATGAAAAACTGTTTTTT. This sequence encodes CSASLAGGTSTNEKLFF.

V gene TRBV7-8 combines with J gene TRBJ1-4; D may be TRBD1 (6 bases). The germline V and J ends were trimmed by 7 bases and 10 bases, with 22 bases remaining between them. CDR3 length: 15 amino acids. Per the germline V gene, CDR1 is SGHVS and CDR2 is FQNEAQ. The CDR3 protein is CASTLTGQGYGKLFF. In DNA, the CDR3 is TGTGCCAGCACCCTAACCGGGCAGGGGTACGGAAAACTGTTTTTT.

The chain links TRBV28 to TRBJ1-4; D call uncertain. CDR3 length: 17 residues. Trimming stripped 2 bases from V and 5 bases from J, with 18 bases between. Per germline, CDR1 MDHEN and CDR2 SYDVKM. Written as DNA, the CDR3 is TGTGCCAGCAGTTTACCCTCTTTTCGGACTCTCAATGAAAAACTGTTTTTT. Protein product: CASSLPSFRTLNEKLFF. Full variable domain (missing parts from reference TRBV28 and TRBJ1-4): DVKVTQSSRYLVKRTGEKVFLECVQDMDHENMFWYRQDPGLGLRLIYFSYDVKMKEKGDIPEGYSVSREKKERFSLILESASTNQTSMYLCASSLPSFRTLNEKLFFGSGTQLSVL.

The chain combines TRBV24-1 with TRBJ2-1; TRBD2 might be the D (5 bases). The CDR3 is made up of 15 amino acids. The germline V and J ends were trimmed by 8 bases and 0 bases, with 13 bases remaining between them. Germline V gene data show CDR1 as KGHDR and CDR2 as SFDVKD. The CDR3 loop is CATKAGSNSYNEQFF. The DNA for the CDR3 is TGTGCCACCAAGGCGGGCTCCAACTCCTACAATGAGCAGTTCTTC.

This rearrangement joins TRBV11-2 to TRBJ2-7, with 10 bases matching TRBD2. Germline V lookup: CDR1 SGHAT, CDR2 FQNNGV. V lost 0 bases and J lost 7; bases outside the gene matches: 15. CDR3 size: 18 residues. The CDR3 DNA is TGTGCCAGCAGCTTAGACCTAGCGGGAGAGACCAATTATTGGGAGCAGTACTTC. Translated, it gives CASSLDLAGETNYWEQYF.

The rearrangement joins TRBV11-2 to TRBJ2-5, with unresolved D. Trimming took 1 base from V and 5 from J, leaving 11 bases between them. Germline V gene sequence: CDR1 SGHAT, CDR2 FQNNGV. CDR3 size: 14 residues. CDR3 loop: CASSLGPKLETQYF. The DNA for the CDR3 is TGTGCCAGCAGCTTAGGACCGAAATTGGAGACCCAGTACTTC.

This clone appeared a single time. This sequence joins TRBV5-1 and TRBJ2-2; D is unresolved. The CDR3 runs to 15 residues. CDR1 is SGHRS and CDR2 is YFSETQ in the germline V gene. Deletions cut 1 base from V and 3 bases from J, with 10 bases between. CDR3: CASSLIWFDTGELFF. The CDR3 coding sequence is TGCGCCAGCAGCTTGATTTGGTTTGACACCGGGGAGCTGTTTTTT.

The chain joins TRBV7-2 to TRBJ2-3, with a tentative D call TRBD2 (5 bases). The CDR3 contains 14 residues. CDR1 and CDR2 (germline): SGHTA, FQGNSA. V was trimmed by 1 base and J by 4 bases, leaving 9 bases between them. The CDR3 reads CASSLGGNADTQYF. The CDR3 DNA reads TGTGCCAGCAGCTTAGGAGGGAACGCAGATACGCAGTATTTT.

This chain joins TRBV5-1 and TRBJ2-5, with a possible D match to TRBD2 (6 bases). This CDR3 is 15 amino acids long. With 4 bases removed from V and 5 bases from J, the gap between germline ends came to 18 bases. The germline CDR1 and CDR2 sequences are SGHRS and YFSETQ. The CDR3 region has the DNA TGCGCCAGCAGCCCCGAGGCGGGGCTTGAGGAGACCCAGTACTTC. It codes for CASSPEAGLEETQYF.

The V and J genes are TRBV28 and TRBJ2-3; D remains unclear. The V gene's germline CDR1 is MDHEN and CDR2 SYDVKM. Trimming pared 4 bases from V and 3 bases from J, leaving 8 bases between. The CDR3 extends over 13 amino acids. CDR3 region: CASSSRQTDTQYF. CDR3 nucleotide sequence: TGTGCCAGCAGTTCGCGACAAACAGATACGCAGTATTTT.

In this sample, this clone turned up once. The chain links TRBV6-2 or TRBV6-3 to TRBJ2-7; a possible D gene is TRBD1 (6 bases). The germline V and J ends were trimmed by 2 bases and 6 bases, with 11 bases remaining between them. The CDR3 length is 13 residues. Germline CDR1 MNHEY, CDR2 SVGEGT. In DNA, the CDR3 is TGTGCCAGCAGTTACCACAGGGTCCCCGAGCAGTACTTC. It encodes CASSYHRVPEQYF.

Here the CDR3 DNA reads TGTGCCAGCAGCCCGGACAACGGATTCGGCTACACCTTC. This gives the protein CASSPDNGFGYTF. The rearrangement links TRBV5-6 to TRBJ1-2; tentative D call: TRBD1 (5 bases). Trimming removed 4 bases at V and 8 bases at J, with 15 bases between. CDR1 and CDR2 from the germline V gene are SGHDT and YYEEEE. There are 13 residues in the CDR3.

CDR3 sequence (DNA): TGTGCCAGCAGCGTAGAGGATAGCGGCTACACCGGGGAGCTGTTTTTT. It translates to CASSVEDSGYTGELFF. V and J are TRBV9 and TRBJ2-2; D might be TRBD2 (6 bases). Germline V CDR1 and CDR2: SGDLS, YYNGEE. The CDR3 spans 16 residues. With 0 bases removed from V and 3 bases from J, the gap between germline ends came to 12 bases.